Each of the 26 T cell receptor beta chains below was sequenced from the same sample in a study of graft-versus-host responses after intestinal transplantation. Their antigens are not known. The data were produced by immunoSEQ multiplex PCR, yet TCRdb's version contains in-frame clones alone and is incomplete. The table lists roughly 100,000 clones, approximately 94% of them singletons. The starting material was unstimulated CD8+ T cells sorted from spleen or lymph node cells, obtained before intestinal transplant. These receptors all stem from a human donor who received an intestinal transplant.

This chain links TRBV7-6 with TRBJ2-7; possibly TRBD1 or TRBD2 for D (5 bases each). The germline V gene encodes CDR1 SGHVS and CDR2 FNYEAQ. The V end lost 1 base, the J end lost 5 bases, and 12 bases lay between the germline ends. This CDR3 has 14 residues. The CDR3 region has the DNA TGTGCCAGCAGCTTAGAGATTGGGGGAAACGAGCAGTACTTC. This gives the protein CASSLEIGGNEQYF. Drawing the rest from reference TRBV7-6 and TRBJ2-7, the complete variable domain is GAGVSQSPRYKVTKRGQDVALRCDPISGHVSLYWYRQALGQGPEFLTYFNYEAQQDKSGLPNDRFSAERPEGSISTLTIQRTEQRDSAMYRCASSLEIGGNEQYFGPGTRLTVT.

The J gene is TRBJ2-4, the V gene TRBV30; D is possibly TRBD1 (5 bases). Deletions cut 0 bases from V and 3 bases from J, with 9 bases between. Germline V gene sequence: CDR1 GTSNPN, CDR2 SVGIG (reference sequence). This CDR3 spans 14 amino acids. In DNA, the CDR3 is TGTGCCTGGAGTGTTTCAGGGATCAAAAACATTCAGTACTTC. This codes for CAWSVSGIKNIQYF.

V is TRBV7-8 and J is TRBJ1-2; D possibly corresponds to TRBD1 (6 bases). CDR1 and CDR2 from the germline V gene are SGHVS and FQNEAQ. The germline V and J ends were trimmed by 1 base and 4 bases, with 16 bases remaining between them. The CDR3 covers 16 residues. CDR3 nucleotide sequence: TGTGCCAGCAGCTTAGTCCTGGGGGCTGGTGGCTATGGCTACACCTTC. Translation gives CASSLVLGAGGYGYTF.

The chain is built from TRBV19 and TRBJ2-1, with D possibly being TRBD2 (6 bases). Trimming removed 9 bases from V and 15 bases from J, with 15 bases in between. CDR1 and CDR2 (germline): LNHDA, SQIVND (reference sequence). This CDR3 comprises 10 residues. CDR3 residues: CASMGGFMFF. The CDR3 DNA is TGTGCCAGCATGGGGGGATTTATGTTCTTC. Combining the CDR3 with reference TRBV19 and TRBJ2-1 gives the whole variable domain DGGITQSPKYLFRKEGQNVTLSCEQNLNHDAMYWYRQDPGQGLRLIYYSQIVNDFQKGDIAEGYSVSREKKESFPLTVTSAQKNPTAFYLCASMGGFMFFGPGTRLTVL.

The CDR3 nucleotides read TGTGCCAGCTCACCGCGACTAGCGGGGATGAGTTACGAGCAGTACTTC. Translating gives CASSPRLAGMSYEQYF. The rearrangement joins TRBV18 to TRBJ2-7, with 11 bases matching TRBD2. Trimming cost V 3 bases and J 4 bases; bases outside gene matches: 8. Germline CDR1 is KGHSH and CDR2 is LQKENI. This CDR3 has 16 residues.

The CDR3 DNA reads as TGTGCCACCAGCGGGACAGCTAACTATGGCTACACCTTC. This translates into CATSGTANYGYTF. The V gene is TRBV15, the J gene TRBJ1-2, with 7 nucleotides matching TRBD1. Germline V lookup: CDR1 LNHNV, CDR2 YYDKDF (reference sequence). This CDR3 comprises 13 residues. J was trimmed by 0 bases and V by 5 bases; bases with no gene match: 0.

The V call is TRBV18, the J call TRBJ1-1; D is possibly TRBD1 (5 bases). V dropped 0 bases and J dropped 1 base, with 9 bases sitting between them. Germline CDR1 is KGHSH and CDR2 is LQKENI. The CDR3 runs to 15 residues. The CDR3 spells CASSPPGGGNTEAFF. CDR3 nucleotide sequence: TGTGCCAGCTCACCACCGGGCGGGGGGAACACTGAAGCTTTCTTT.

The CDR3 loop is CSVDRGLTDTQYF. The CDR3 DNA reads TGCAGCGTGGACAGGGGGCTTACAGATACGCAGTATTTT. The chain joins TRBV29-1 to TRBJ2-3; TRBD1 aligns across 11 bases. The CDR3 length is 13 residues. Looked up from germline, CDR1 is SQVTM and CDR2 is ANQGSEA. The trim removed 6 bases at V and 3 bases at J, leaving 2 bases unmatched.

The V and J genes are TRBV2 and TRBJ1-4; 8 bases are shared with TRBD1. Germline V gene lookup returns CDR1 SNHLY and CDR2 FYNNEI. V trimming: 2 bases; J trimming: 6 bases; junction bases outside the gene matches: 5. This CDR3 comprises 15 residues. The CDR3 bases are TGTGCCAGCAGTGAAACAGGGGGGCATTATGAAAAACTGTTTTTT. Encoded protein: CASSETGGHYEKLFF. The variable domain in full, with the rest retrieved from reference TRBV2 and TRBJ1-4, is EPEVTQTPSHQVTQMGQEVILRCVPISNHLYFYWYRQILGQKVEFLVSFYNNEISEKSEIFDDQFSVERPDGSNFTLKIRSTKLEDSAMYFCASSETGGHYEKLFFGSGTQLSVL.

The rearrangement joins TRBV9 to TRBJ2-5; D might be TRBD1 or TRBD2, each matching 5 bases. This CDR3 comprises 15 residues. Trimming took off 0 bases at V and 1 base at J, with 10 bases between the two ends. From germline, CDR1 is SGDLS and CDR2 YYNGEE. CDR3 sequence reads: CASSVGGSSQETQYF. In nucleotides, the CDR3 is TGTGCCAGCAGCGTAGGGGGGTCTTCCCAAGAGACCCAGTACTTC.

This clone occurred once. The V call is TRBV6-5, the J call TRBJ2-5; a possible D gene is TRBD2 (5 bases). The CDR3 loop spans 14 amino acids. The germline V and J ends were trimmed by 5 bases and 10 bases, with 20 bases remaining between them. CDR1 is MNHEY and CDR2 is SVGAGI in the germline V gene. The CDR3 loop reads CASSGTRDSDDQYF. Here the CDR3 DNA reads TGTGCCAGCAGTGGCACACGGGATTCGGATGACCAGTACTTC.

This chain uses TRBV7-6 with TRBJ2-7; D not resolved. V lost 1 base and J lost 0, with 13 bases in between. The germline V gene has CDR1 SGHVS and CDR2 FNYEAQ. The CDR3 is 16 residues long. The CDR3 protein is CASSLEFDGASYEQYF. The CDR3 DNA sequence: TGTGCCAGCAGCTTAGAATTCGACGGAGCCTCCTACGAGCAGTACTTC.

J is TRBJ2-1 and V is TRBV6-5, with 7 bases fitting TRBD2. J lost 6 bases, V lost 5 bases, and 7 bases had no gene match. The CDR3 runs 14 residues. CDR1 MNHEY and CDR2 SVGAGI come from the germline V gene. The CDR3 DNA is TGTGCCAGCAGTCTCGGGGGGTGGGGCAATGAGCAGTTCTTC. Its protein product is CASSLGGWGNEQFF.

The count of this clone is one. The J gene is TRBJ2-7, the V gene TRBV4-1, with D possibly being TRBD2 (5 bases). This CDR3 is built from 15 residues. Trimming pared 0 bases from V and 5 bases from J, leaving 14 bases between. The V gene's germline CDR1 is MGHRA and CDR2 YSYEKL. Written as DNA, the CDR3 is TGCGCCAGCAGCCAAGAGAGGGCCCTAATCCACGAGCAGTACTTC. This gives the protein CASSQERALIHEQYF.

V usage is TRBV6-5 and J usage is TRBJ1-2; no firm D call. Trimming removed 2 bases at V and 6 bases at J, with 10 bases between. The CDR3 covers 13 residues. The germline gives CDR1 MNHEY, CDR2 SVGAGI. CDR3 region: CASSYEERDGYTF. CDR3 DNA: TGTGCCAGCAGTTACGAGGAAAGGGATGGCTACACCTTC.

The chain carries TRBV5-1 and TRBJ2-5; D remains ambiguous. The germline V gene encodes CDR1 SGHRS and CDR2 YFSETQ. V was cut by 1 base and J by 2 bases, with 6 bases left in between. The CDR3 length is 13 residues. DNA of the CDR3: TGCGCCAGCAGCTTGACAGTTCAAGAGACCCAGTACTTC. Protein product: CASSLTVQETQYF.

This chain joins TRBV13 and TRBJ2-1; D gene ambiguous. The germline V and J ends were trimmed by 5 bases and 5 bases, with 7 bases remaining between them. The CDR3 contains 12 residues. The V gene's germline CDR1 is PRHDT and CDR2 FYEKMQ (reference sequence). CDR3 DNA sequence: TGTGCCAGCAGCGCAGCAAACAATGAGCAGTTCTTC. Its protein is CASSAANNEQFF.

As DNA, the CDR3 is TGTGCCAGCATTGATATAGGTCATGTGGATGAAAAACTGTTTTTT. This translates into CASIDIGHVDEKLFF. The V and J genes are TRBV2 and TRBJ1-4; D is undetermined. From germline, CDR1 is SNHLY and CDR2 FYNNEI. The V gene lost 7 bases and the J gene lost 6 bases, with 18 bases spanning the gap. The CDR3 is made up of 15 amino acids.

This clone appeared once. This chain links TRBV4-2 with TRBJ2-3; the match to TRBD2 covers 8 bases. Germline CDR1 and CDR2: LGHNA and YNFKEQ. The CDR3 loop spans 17 amino acids. J lost 2 bases, V lost 0 bases, and 7 bases had no gene match. The chain's CDR3 is CASSQETWRGDTDTQYF. In nucleotides, the CDR3 is TGTGCCAGCAGCCAAGAAACGTGGCGGGGGGACACAGATACGCAGTATTTT.

The V call is TRBV7-9, the J call TRBJ2-7; possible D gene TRBD1, 6 bases. Germline assignment: CDR1 SEHNR and CDR2 FQNEAQ (reference sequence). V was trimmed by 4 bases and J by 6 bases, leaving 13 bases between them. CDR3 size: 13 residues. The CDR3 DNA reads TGTGCCAGCAGCTCAGGGGTCCTACCCGAGCAGTACTTC. Protein: CASSSGVLPEQYF.

This rearrangement joins TRBV7-2 to TRBJ2-1; 8 bases map to TRBD2. The V gene end was trimmed by 5 bases and the J gene end by 14 bases; junction bases not matched to a gene: 14. The CDR3 is made up of 14 amino acids. CDR1 and CDR2 (germline): SGHTA, FQGNSA. CDR3 sequence: CASSAPGTRGPEFF. The CDR3, as DNA: TGTGCCAGCAGCGCTCCCGGGACTAGAGGCCCCGAGTTCTTC.

This chain joins TRBV18 and TRBJ1-6; D remains ambiguous. CDR1 and CDR2 (germline): KGHSH, LQKENI. The CDR3 totals 14 residues. The V end lost 2 bases, the J end lost 8 bases, and 10 bases lay between the germline ends. The CDR3 DNA follows: TGTGCCAGCTCACCATTGGGAAACGATTCACCCCTCCACTTT. Translated, it gives CASSPLGNDSPLHF.

As DNA, the CDR3 is TGTGCCAGCGCAGGTGGACACAAGTCCTACGAGCAGTACTTC. Translation: CASAGGHKSYEQYF. V gene TRBV7-9 combines with J gene TRBJ2-7, with D maybe TRBD1 (5 bases). The ends were cut back, 8 bases at V and 1 base at J, with 15 bases in the middle. CDR1 and CDR2 from the germline V gene are SEHNR and FQNEAQ (reference sequence). CDR3 size: 14 residues. Full variable domain (remainder filled in from reference TRBV7-9 and TRBJ2-7): DTGVSQNPRHKITKRGQNVTFRCDPISEHNRLYWYRQTLGQGPEFLTYFQNEAQLEKSRLLSDRFSAERPKGSFSTLEIQRTEQGDSAMYLCASAGGHKSYEQYFGPGTRLTVT.

The chain carries TRBV7-8 and TRBJ1-1; D gene ambiguous. CDR1 SGHVS and CDR2 FQNEAQ come from the germline V gene. The CDR3 has 12 residues. Trimming shortened V by 2 bases and J by 7 bases, and 8 bases separated the two germline ends. CDR3 DNA sequence: TGTGCCAGCAGCTTACTCGGTGGTGAAGCTTTCTTT. It yields the protein CASSLLGGEAFF.

This sequence joins TRBV6-5 and TRBJ2-7; TRBD1 aligns across 8 bases. The CDR3 totals 14 residues. Trimming at V came to 6 bases and at J to 4 bases, leaving 8 bases not matched to a gene. CDR1 is MNHEY and CDR2 is SVGAGI in the germline V gene. DNA of the CDR3: TGTGCCAGCAGACAGGGGGTTGGTCCATACGAGCAGTACTTC. Translation: CASRQGVGPYEQYF.

This chain joins TRBV2 and TRBJ2-2, with D perhaps matching TRBD2 (6 bases). V was cut by 3 bases and J by 10 bases, with 15 bases left in between. Germline-derived CDR1 and CDR2 are SNHLY and FYNNEI. The CDR3 covers 14 residues. The CDR3 DNA sequence: TGTGCCAGCAGTGACGGGGGATCGGGCGCGGAGCTGTTTTTT. This encodes CASSDGGSGAELFF. Variable domain in full (rest from reference TRBV2 and TRBJ2-2): EPEVTQTPSHQVTQMGQEVILRCVPISNHLYFYWYRQILGQKVEFLVSFYNNEISEKSEIFDDQFSVERPDGSNFTLKIRSTKLEDSAMYFCASSDGGSGAELFFGEGSRLTVL.